This T cell receptor beta chain was found in a study of cytomegalovirus exposure and HLA in healthy donors. For the study at large: As an earlier analysis found, roughly 180 million T cells yielded about 120 million unique TCR beta sequences. Whole-study results and caveats: In a later analysis, several top co-occurrence clusters appeared linked to parvovirus B19, influenza, CMV and Epstein-Barr virus.

With 60 Vbeta and 13 Jbeta primers, the PCR was carried out. Profiling relied on immunoSEQ multiplex PCR, and the TCRdb table lists in-frame clones only, not all of them. The table includes about 150,000 clones, about 85% detected once. CDR1 is MDHEN, CDR2 SYDVKM, per germline. The CDR3 spans 14 residues. After removal of 2 bases from V and 5 bases from J, the junction contained 3 bases not matched to a gene. On this clone: What it recognizes is unknown.

V is TRBV28 and J is TRBJ1-5; 7 nucleotides align to TRBD1. The sequence was obtained from a young man in good health and CMV-seropositive. Sequencing was done on a sample of PBMCs. The CDR3 sequence: CASSLAQGDQPQHF. CDR3 in DNA: TGTGCCAGCAGTTTAGCGCAGGGGGATCAGCCCCAGCATTTT.